Shown below are 9 T cell receptor beta chains from a single sample sequenced in a study of T-cell memory formation after mild COVID-19. A single record per CDR3 protein comes from TCRdb applying MiXCR to the 5' RACE reads. The sample contains about 560,000 distinct CDR3 sequences, more than 15% of which appear only once. The specimen was PBMCs or a T cell subset sorted from them (not recorded which). These receptors all stem from an adult woman who had mild COVID-19 (a few samples of this study predate the infection). Cell type and time point are not known.

V is TRBV9 and J is TRBJ2-7; 10 bases match TRBD2. CDR1 is SGDLS, CDR2 YYNGEE, per germline. With 3 bases clipped from V and 7 bases from J, the junction kept 10 bases outside the gene matches. CDR3 length: 15 residues. The CDR3 is CASSDTGLALGEQYF. CDR3 DNA: TGTGCCAGCAGCGACACGGGACTAGCGTTGGGGGAGCAGTACTTC. Full variable domain (rest looked up from reference TRBV9 and TRBJ2-7): DSGVTQTPKHLITATGQRVTLRCSPRSGDLSVYWYQQSLDQGLQFLIQYYNGEERAKGNILERFSAQQFPDLHSELNLSSLELGDSALYFCASSDTGLALGEQYFGPGTRLTVT.

This clonotype was observed a few times. This rearrangement joins TRBV7-8 to TRBJ2-5, with 8 nucleotides matching TRBD2. This CDR3 is built from 14 residues. Germline V gene data show CDR1 as SGHVS and CDR2 as FQNEAQ. The trim removed 4 bases at V and 5 bases at J, leaving 6 bases unmatched. The CDR3 nucleotides read TGTGCCAGCAGCTCCCAACGGGGGGGGGAGACCCAGTACTTC. It encodes CASSSQRGGETQYF.

A note on this clonotype: A much bigger clone sits one base away, suggesting this may be a read error. The chain is built from TRBV7-2 and TRBJ2-1; 8 bases agree with TRBD1. J was trimmed by 6 bases and V by 5 bases; bases with no gene match: 9. Per the germline V gene, CDR1 is SGHTA and CDR2 is FQGNSA. The CDR3 covers 15 residues. The CDR3 DNA reads as TGTGCCAGCAGCACCACGGCCGGACAGGGCAATGAGCAGTTCTTC. It yields the protein CASSTTAGQGNEQFF. Full variable domain (outside the CDR3, taken from reference TRBV7-2 and TRBJ2-1): GAGVSQSPSNKVTEKGKDVELRCDPISGHTALYWYRQSLGQGLEFLIYFQGNSAPDKSGLPSDRFSAERTGGSVSTLTIQRTQQEDSAVYLCASSTTAGQGNEQFFGPGTRLTVL.

The V and J genes are TRBV12-3 or TRBV12-4 and TRBJ2-4; D is perhaps TRBD1 (8 bases). Trimming stripped 5 bases from V and 6 bases from J, with 17 bases between. The CDR3 runs 15 residues. The CDR3 loop reads CASSAPTGGGNIQYF. CDR3 bases: TGTGCCAGCAGTGCCCCCACAGGGGGGGGAAACATTCAGTACTTC.

The chain has TRBV3-1 and TRBJ2-5, with 7 positions matching TRBD2. This CDR3 has 15 amino acids. J was trimmed by 5 bases and V by 1 base; bases with no gene match: 7. CDR1 is LGHDT, CDR2 YNNKEL, per germline (reference sequence). The CDR3 DNA sequence: TGTGCCAGCAGCCAAGGACCACTAGCGAGGGAGACCCAGTACTTC. This gives the protein CASSQGPLARETQYF.

This clonotype was found many times. This chain joins TRBV7-9 and TRBJ2-1; D is undetermined. Trimming took 0 bases from V and 10 from J, leaving 16 bases between them. This CDR3 comprises 15 residues. Germline V gene data show CDR1 as SEHNR and CDR2 as FQNEAQ (reference sequence). The CDR3 nucleotides read TGTGCCAGCAGCTTAGCCAGTGCGACCCCTGGGGAGCAGTTCTTC. Protein sequence: CASSLASATPGEQFF.

For this clonotype: Germline and junction disagree at one end, which may indicate a read error. This chain uses TRBV27 with TRBJ2-7; D is uncertain. CDR3 length: 17 amino acids. The germline V gene has CDR1 MNHEY and CDR2 SMNVEV (reference sequence). Written as DNA, the CDR3 is TGTGCCAGCAGTCTCCGGTTCCCACCTACAGCCTCCCACGAGCAGTACTTC. Encoded protein: CASSLRFPPTASHEQYF.

The chain carries TRBV27 and TRBJ2-7; no definite D call. The germline CDR1 and CDR2 sequences are MNHEY and SMNVEV (reference sequence). The CDR3 runs to 14 residues. The V end was cut by 2 bases, the J end by 0 bases, with 8 bases between. The CDR3 here is CASSLKPISYEQYF. Written as DNA, the CDR3 is TGTGCCAGCAGTTTAAAGCCGATCTCCTACGAGCAGTACTTC.

The chain couples TRBV5-6 to TRBJ1-2; TRBD1 is a possible D gene (6 bases). V lost 6 bases and J lost 5, with 17 bases in between. Germline CDR1 and CDR2: SGHDT and YYEEEE. CDR3 length: 14 amino acids. Written as DNA, the CDR3 is TGTGCCAGCACCACATGGACAGCCCGATATGGCTACACCTTC. Encoded protein: CASTTWTARYGYTF.